Listed below are T cell receptor beta chains from one sample, sequenced in a study of cytomegalovirus exposure and HLA in healthy donors. Libraries were prepared by immunoSEQ multiplex PCR; TCRdb keeps only in-frame clonotypes and omits some of them. The table includes roughly 150,000 clones, approximately 83% detected once. Sequencing was carried out using PBMCs. These receptor sequences come from a male donor in good health and CMV-seronegative. Each CDR3 is given with its conserved first and last residue.

j_call: TRBJ1-5; v_call: TRBV30; cdr3_aa: CAWAGLLDQPQHF
j_call: TRBJ1-1; v_call: TRBV7-9; cdr3_aa: CSSSFGGAGTEAFF
j_call: TRBJ1-1; v_call: TRBV7-2; cdr3_aa: CASSLAMGPEAFF
j_call: TRBJ2-7; v_call: TRBV7-9; cdr3_aa: CASSRDRGETYEQYF
j_call: TRBJ2-7; v_call: TRBV21-1; cdr3_aa: CASSKGPNLGHTWYEQYF
j_call: TRBJ2-2; v_call: TRBV10-3; cdr3_aa: CAIRGRAGELFF
j_call: TRBJ2-3; v_call: TRBV4-3; cdr3_aa: CASSLSRFGAGGADTQYF
j_call: TRBJ2-5; v_call: TRBV4-3; cdr3_aa: CASSQDRKETQYF
j_call: TRBJ1-2; v_call: TRBV30; cdr3_aa: CAWSTPGGFWGYTF
j_call: TRBJ2-7; v_call: TRBV4-3; cdr3_aa: CASSQGGNYEQYF
j_call: TRBJ2-3; v_call: TRBV30; cdr3_aa: CAWSRGSDTQYF
j_call: TRBJ2-7; v_call: TRBV15; cdr3_aa: CATSREGLAGDEQYF
j_call: TRBJ1-1; v_call: TRBV4-1; cdr3_aa: CASSQGQGGLTEAFF
j_call: TRBJ1-3; v_call: TRBV18; cdr3_aa: CASSTQGQSSGNTIYF
j_call: TRBJ2-7; v_call: TRBV9; cdr3_aa: CASSFSGNSYEQYF
j_call: TRBJ2-3; v_call: TRBV19; cdr3_aa: CATAGSTSTDTQYF
j_call: TRBJ1-4; v_call: TRBV10-1; cdr3_aa: CANPRREKLFF
j_call: TRBJ2-3; v_call: TRBV29-1; cdr3_aa: CSVEVRRDRGYTQYF
j_call: TRBJ2-3; v_call: TRBV2; cdr3_aa: CASIRVTDTQYF
j_call: TRBJ2-2; v_call: TRBV7-9; cdr3_aa: CASSSNLAGHGELFF
j_call: TRBJ2-2; v_call: TRBV4-2; cdr3_aa: CASSQEVEGRSITGELFF
j_call: TRBJ2-1; v_call: TRBV19; cdr3_aa: CASKLNNEQFF
j_call: TRBJ1-2; v_call: TRBV6-5; cdr3_aa: CASGSRQTYGYTF